A selection of T cell receptor beta chains follows, all from one sample in a study of T cells in Graves' hyperthyroidism and ophthalmopathy. A single record per CDR3 protein comes from TCRdb applying MiXCR to the multiplex PCR reads. The sample has about 160,000 distinct CDR3 sequences, about 9.4% seen once. The material sequenced was blood. The source of these receptors is a woman between 18 and 29 years old with Graves' hyperthyroidism that later progressed to Graves' ophthalmopathy. CDR3s include the opening cysteine and the closing phenylalanine or tryptophan. D genes are given only for firm matches. Clone size appears in some rows only: once, few, many, or a class for an expanded clone.

V gene	D gene	clone size	J gene	CDR3 DNA	CDR3 protein
TRBV7-6	NA	few	TRBJ2-1	TGTGCCAGCAGCTTCGGGGGCCACAATGAGCAGTTCTTC	CASSFGGHNEQFF
TRBV28	NA	many	TRBJ2-7	TGTGCCAGCAGTTTTACGGGACGATCCTACGAGCAGTACTTC	CASSFTGRSYEQYF
TRBV20-1	TRBD2	few	TRBJ2-1	TGCAGTGCGCACAGCGACCTAGCGGGGGGGATATATGAGCAGTTCTTC	CSAHSDLAGGIYEQFF
TRBV27	NA	many	TRBJ2-2	TGTGCCAGCAGTCTAGAGGGCCAGGGTTACGGGGAGCTGTTTTTT	CASSLEGQGYGELFF
TRBV30	NA	few	TRBJ1-1	TGTGCCTGGAAGTATTACACGAACACTGGAGCTTTCTTT	CAWKYYTNTGAFF
TRBV7-2	TRBD2	many	TRBJ2-2	TGTGCCAGCAGCCCGTTGCCGGGACTAGTATGGACCGGGGAGCTGTTTTTT	CASSPLPGLVWTGELFF
TRBV20-1	NA	many	TRBJ2-1	TGCAGTGCTGTCCGAATTAGCGGAAGGTTCCACTTGGACAATGAGCAGTTCTTC	CSAVRISGRFHLDNEQFF
TRBV5-1	NA	many	TRBJ2-3	TGCGCCAGCAGCTTGGACGGGCTAGGAGCAGATACGCAGTATTTT	CASSLDGLGADTQYF
TRBV19	TRBD1	many	TRBJ1-2	TGTGCCAGTAGCGAAACAGGGGTTCGGGGCTACACCTTC	CASSETGVRGYTF
TRBV20-1	NA	many	TRBJ2-7	TGCAGTGCTAGAGCGCCGGCCTCACACGAGCAGTACTTC	CSARAPASHEQYF
TRBV5-4	NA	NA	TRBJ2-1	TGTGCCAGCAGCGTGAGATACAATGAGCAGTTCTTC	CASSVRYNEQFF
TRBV3-1	TRBD1	many	TRBJ1-2	TGTGCCAGCAGCCCTCGTCCAGGGGGCGCGGCTGGCTACACCTTC	CASSPRPGGAAGYTF
TRBV28	TRBD1	many	TRBJ1-2	TGTGCCAGCAGTTTGACAACAGGGGTCTATGGCTACACCTTC	CASSLTTGVYGYTF
TRBV29-1	NA	few	TRBJ2-1	TGCAGCGTCGATAATCCCGGGGGCGGGAGAGTGCACAATGAGCAGTTCTTC	CSVDNPGGGRVHNEQFF
TRBV15	NA	many	TRBJ1-1	TGTGCCACCAGCTCCGGGGCCGGTACTGAAGCTTTCTTT	CATSSGAGTEAFF
TRBV6-2/TRBV6-3	NA	many	TRBJ1-2	TGTGCCAGCAGTGAGGACGGCTCGTACGCTACGTTTGGCTACACCTTC	CASSEDGSYATFGYTF
TRBV24-1	NA	NA	TRBJ2-3	TGTGCCACCAGTGATTCGCCAGATACGCAGTATTTT	CATSDSPDTQYF
TRBV6-1	NA	many	TRBJ1-4	TGTGCCAGCAGTACGTACAGTCCGGCTAATGAAAAACTGTTTTTT	CASSTYSPANEKLFF
TRBV2	NA	many	TRBJ1-4	TGTGCCAGCCTCAGGGAAAAACTGTTTTTT	CASLREKLFF
TRBV7-3	TRBD1	NA	TRBJ2-2	TGTGCCAGCAGCTTATCCGGGACAGGTCGAGCCGGGGAGCTGTTTTTT	CASSLSGTGRAGELFF